The entry that follows covers one T cell receptor beta chain sequence. The entry originates in a study of blood T cell repertoires in COVID-19. Whole-study context: Researchers got acute and convalescent COVID-19 samples from the United States, Italy and Spain. T cells, B-cell-depleted T cells, or PBMCs supplied cDNA or gDNA.

Original handling: Reference gene primer amplification gave nucleated cell count estimates. The assay was immunoSEQ multiplex PCR, and TCRdb's table has in-frame clones only and misses some. From that table come the V and J calls and clone size; the DNA was used to work out D and trimming. The sample comprises about 140,000 clones, approximately 83% of which are singletons, and roughly 7.3% rests with the top ten. In germline, CDR1 is SQVTM, CDR2 ANQGSEA. This CDR3 has 13 residues. V was clipped by 2 bases and J by 2 bases, with 8 bases between them. The rearrangement uses TRBV29-1 and TRBJ2-3; D not certain. The specimen sequenced was peripheral blood. This TCR came from a human donor in a cohort sampled during active COVID-19. CDR3 sequence reads: CSVERQDTDTQYF. The CDR3 DNA follows: TGCAGCGTTGAACGTCAGGACACAGATACGCAGTATTTT.